This passage covers 28 T cell receptor beta chains from one sample sequenced in a study of radiotherapy plus CTLA-4 blockade in lung cancer. Assay: immunoSEQ multiplex PCR; the TCRdb copy retains only in-frame clones and omits some. The repertoire holds roughly 73,000 clones, with around 90% as singletons. Here the sequenced sample was peripheral blood, taken from a patient treated with radiotherapy plus ipilimumab. The receptor source for this set is a human donor with non-small cell lung cancer that progressed on radiotherapy plus ipilimumab.

The chain combines TRBV7-2 with TRBJ2-5; no reliable D call. Germline lookup yields CDR1 SGHTA and CDR2 FQGNSA. Trimming pared 3 bases from V and 3 bases from J, leaving 14 bases between. This CDR3 comprises 15 residues. For the CDR3, the DNA is TGTGCCAGCAGCTTCCCCATAGACTCCGAAGAGACCCAGTACTTC. Its translation: CASSFPIDSEETQYF. The whole variable domain, remainder taken from reference TRBV7-2 and TRBJ2-5, is GAGVSQSPSNKVTEKGKDVELRCDPISGHTALYWYRQSLGQGLEFLIYFQGNSAPDKSGLPSDRFSAERTGGSVSTLTIQRTQQEDSAVYLCASSFPIDSEETQYFGPGTRLLVL.

This chain links TRBV7-3 with TRBJ2-1, with D possibly TRBD1 on 6 matching bases. The V gene lost 2 bases and the J gene lost 6 bases, with 11 bases spanning the gap. CDR3 size: 14 residues. Germline-derived CDR1 and CDR2 are SGHTA and FQGTGA. The CDR3 sequence is CASSLVIGGNEQFF. The CDR3 coding sequence is TGTGCCAGCAGCTTAGTCATAGGGGGCAATGAGCAGTTCTTC.

The chain carries TRBV7-9 and TRBJ2-3; 9 nucleotides agree with TRBD2. CDR1 and CDR2 (germline): SEHNR, FQNEAQ (reference sequence). The CDR3 extends over 13 amino acids. V was pared by 10 bases and J by 3 bases, with 5 bases of the junction left unmatched. For the CDR3, the DNA is TGTGCCACGGGGAGCGGGGGGACAGATACGCAGTATTTT. It codes for CATGSGGTDTQYF.

The rearrangement joins TRBV7-8 to TRBJ2-3, with 11 bases identical to TRBD2. After removal of 5 bases from V and 3 bases from J, the junction contained 4 bases not matched to a gene. Germline values: CDR1 SGHVS, CDR2 FQNEAQ. There are 15 residues in the CDR3. CDR3 sequence (DNA): TGTGCCAGCAGCGCGGCTAGCGGGAGGACAGATACGCAGTATTTT. This translates into CASSAASGRTDTQYF.

The chain uses TRBV27 and TRBJ2-7; no firm D call. This CDR3 has 11 residues. Trimming removed 4 bases from V and 4 bases from J, with 5 bases in between. Germline V gives CDR1 MNHEY, CDR2 SMNVEV (reference sequence). Written as DNA, the CDR3 is TGTGCCAGCAGTTCGGGTTACGAGCAGTACTTC. This gives the protein CASSSGYEQYF.

The chain employs TRBV5-4 and TRBJ1-4; D perhaps matches TRBD1 (6 bases). Germline CDR1 and CDR2: SGHNT and YYREEE (reference sequence). With 0 bases removed from V and 3 bases from J, the gap between germline ends came to 12 bases. The CDR3 loop spans 16 amino acids. CDR3: CASSLAGGAANEKLFF. The CDR3 DNA reads as TGTGCCAGCAGCTTGGCCGGGGGCGCGGCTAATGAAAAACTGTTTTTT. Complete variable domain (other parts from reference TRBV5-4 and TRBJ1-4): ETGVTQSPTHLIKTRGQQVTLRCSSQSGHNTVSWYQQALGQGPQFIFQYYREEENGRGNFPPRFSGLQFPNYSSELNVNALELDDSALYLCASSLAGGAANEKLFFGSGTQLSVL.

The chain uses TRBV5-6 and TRBJ1-2; D is unresolved. The CDR3 runs to 15 residues. V was trimmed by 2 bases and J by 3 bases, leaving 14 bases between them. Looked up from germline, CDR1 is SGHDT and CDR2 is YYEEEE. CDR3 bases: TGTGCCAGCAGCTTTGGTCTGGTGGGTGACTATGGCTACACCTTC. Encoded protein: CASSFGLVGDYGYTF. The full variable domain, completed using reference TRBV5-6 and TRBJ1-2, is DAGVTQSPTHLIKTRGQQVTLRCSPKSGHDTVSWYQQALGQGPQFIFQYYEEEERQRGNFPDRFSGHQFPNYSSELNVNALLLGDSALYLCASSFGLVGDYGYTFGSGTRLTVV.

The chain carries TRBV10-3 and TRBJ1-2; no firm D call. V lost 0 bases and J 7 bases, leaving 6 bases between the germline ends. The CDR3 loop spans 12 amino acids. Germline values: CDR1 ENHRY, CDR2 SYGVKD. CDR3 sequence: CAISESGRGYTF. Here the CDR3 DNA reads TGTGCCATCAGTGAGTCGGGTCGTGGCTACACCTTC.

This sequence joins TRBV30 and TRBJ1-5, with a tentative D call TRBD1 (5 bases). V was clipped by 0 bases and J by 8 bases, with 11 bases between them. The CDR3 loop spans 13 amino acids. Germline values: CDR1 GTSNPN, CDR2 SVGIG (reference sequence). DNA for the CDR3: TGTGCCTGGAGTGTACGGGGCCCCAAGCCCCAGCATTTT. Protein sequence: CAWSVRGPKPQHF.

The chain employs TRBV9 and TRBJ2-5; TRBD1 might be the D (6 bases). The V gene's germline CDR1 is SGDLS and CDR2 YYNGEE. The CDR3 extends over 13 amino acids. The V gene lost 4 bases and the J gene lost 3 bases, with 10 bases spanning the gap. CDR3 residues: CASSSGAEETQYF. For the CDR3, the DNA is TGTGCCAGCAGCTCAGGGGCAGAAGAGACCCAGTACTTC.

The chain joins TRBV10-1 to TRBJ1-3; unclear D gene. The CDR3 loop spans 12 amino acids. Trimming removed 7 bases at V and 4 bases at J, with 8 bases between. Germline V gene lookup returns CDR1 WNHNN and CDR2 SYGVQD (reference sequence). CDR3 sequence (DNA): TGCGCCAGCAATGACGGGGGAAACACCATATATTTT. It yields the protein CASNDGGNTIYF.

The chain joins TRBV6-5 to TRBJ1-2; 8 bases are shared with TRBD1. The ends lost 6 bases at V and 4 bases at J; junction bases unmatched: 10. Germline loops: CDR1 MNHEY, CDR2 SVGAGI. This CDR3 is 15 amino acids long. CDR3 nucleotides: TGTGCCAGCAGAAATGGACAGGGAGCGGCCTATGGCTACACCTTC. Translation: CASRNGQGAAYGYTF.

J is TRBJ1-2 and V is TRBV5-4, with a possible D match to TRBD1 (5 bases). Germline CDR1 reads SGHNT; CDR2 reads YYREEE (reference sequence). V was pared by 4 bases and J by 8 bases, with 18 bases between. The CDR3 length is 14 residues. The CDR3 sequence: CASSQLSRDLGYTF. In nucleotides, the CDR3 is TGTGCCAGCAGCCAGCTTTCCAGGGACCTGGGCTACACCTTC.

The V call is TRBV9, the J call TRBJ2-5; D ambiguous. Looked up from germline, CDR1 is SGDLS and CDR2 is YYNGEE. V dropped 7 bases and J dropped 4 bases, with 23 bases sitting between them. The CDR3 contains 16 residues. CDR3 nucleotides: TGTGCCAGCGCAAAAGGCCGGGCTCAGAAAGGAGAGACCCAGTACTTC. This sequence encodes CASAKGRAQKGETQYF.

The rearrangement joins TRBV28 to TRBJ2-3; 8 bases match TRBD2. The V gene end was trimmed by 7 bases and the J gene end by 2 bases; junction bases not matched to a gene: 11. This CDR3 comprises 16 residues. CDR1 and CDR2 from the germline V gene are MDHEN and SYDVKM. CDR3: CASIPLAGLNTDTQYF. The CDR3, as DNA: TGTGCCAGCATCCCCTTAGCGGGACTCAACACAGATACGCAGTATTTT.

The chain uses TRBV7-9 and TRBJ2-1; 10 bases line up with TRBD1. Germline CDR1 reads SEHNR; CDR2 reads FQNEAQ (reference sequence). The CDR3 contains 15 residues. J was trimmed by 7 bases and V by 3 bases; bases with no gene match: 6. The CDR3 DNA reads as TGTGCCAGCAGCTTGGGACAGGGGATTTTGAATGAGCAGTTCTTC. This gives the protein CASSLGQGILNEQFF.

The chain joins TRBV7-8 to TRBJ1-4; D gene unclear. Trimming shortened V by 2 bases and J by 8 bases, and 24 bases separated the two germline ends. The CDR3 length is 18 residues. CDR1 is SGHVS, CDR2 FQNEAQ, per germline. Here the CDR3 reads CASSLRSAVRVQIEKLFF. DNA of the CDR3: TGTGCCAGCAGCTTAAGAAGCGCAGTCCGAGTACAGATAGAAAAACTGTTTTTT.

The chain employs TRBV18 and TRBJ2-7, with 8 nucleotides matching TRBD2. With V trimmed by 2 bases and J by 7 bases, 13 bases remained unmatched. Germline V gene lookup returns CDR1 KGHSH and CDR2 LQKENI. The CDR3 consists of 16 residues. This CDR3 reads CASSPDRGLAAGEQYF. The CDR3 DNA reads TGTGCCAGCTCACCAGATCGAGGACTAGCTGCGGGAGAGCAGTACTTC.

This chain links TRBV7-6 with TRBJ2-2, with 9 bases identical to TRBD2. The CDR3 runs 16 residues. Trimming at V came to 5 bases and at J to 3 bases, leaving 7 bases not matched to a gene. The germline gives CDR1 SGHVS, CDR2 FNYEAQ. The CDR3 bases are TGTGCCAGCAGCCCAATAGCGGGAGCCGACACCGGGGAGCTGTTTTTT. Amino acids: CASSPIAGADTGELFF.

This chain joins TRBV5-1 and TRBJ2-5; 7 positions match TRBD1. Unmatched junction bases numbered 11, after V lost 0 bases and J lost 3 bases. There are 17 residues in the CDR3. Germline CDR1 and CDR2: SGHRS and YFSETQ. The CDR3: CASSLGHADRIEETQYF. DNA for the CDR3: TGCGCCAGCAGCTTGGGCCATGCGGACAGGATAGAAGAGACCCAGTACTTC.

This clone was counted a single time. This chain joins TRBV7-3 and TRBJ1-1; 9 nucleotides agree with TRBD1. The CDR3 contains 13 residues. Germline CDR1 SGHTA, CDR2 FQGTGA. After removal of 3 bases from V and 4 bases from J, the junction contained 0 bases not matched to a gene. The CDR3 protein is CASSLGQGTEAFF. The CDR3 DNA follows: TGTGCCAGCAGCTTGGGACAGGGCACTGAAGCTTTCTTT.

This chain uses TRBV9 with TRBJ2-3; TRBD1 matches 7 bases. The CDR3 loop spans 16 amino acids. Looked up from germline, CDR1 is SGDLS and CDR2 is YYNGEE. J lost 2 bases, V lost 0 bases, and 6 bases had no gene match. CDR3 residues: CASSVDPGTVTDTQYF. The CDR3 DNA is TGTGCCAGCAGCGTAGACCCCGGGACAGTCACAGATACGCAGTATTTT.

The gene calls are TRBV11-2 and TRBJ1-1, with a tentative D call TRBD1 (5 bases). The CDR3 spans 12 residues. Deletions cut 5 bases from V and 4 bases from J, with 8 bases between. In germline, CDR1 is SGHAT, CDR2 FQNNGV. CDR3 sequence: CASSGAGTEAFF. DNA of the CDR3: TGTGCCAGCAGCGGGGCAGGCACTGAAGCTTTCTTT. Supplemented by reference TRBV11-2 and TRBJ1-1, the full variable domain reads EAGVAQSPRYKIIEKRQSVAFWCNPISGHATLYWYQQILGQGPKLLIQFQNNGVVDDSQLPKDRFSAERLKGVDSTLKIQPAKLEDSAVYLCASSGAGTEAFFGQGTRLTVV.

This rearrangement joins TRBV11-1 to TRBJ2-2; 9 bases are shared with TRBD1. V shed 5 bases and J 6 bases; nucleotides not matched to a gene: 7. The length of the CDR3 is 15 residues. Germline CDR1 is SGHAT and CDR2 is FQDESV (reference sequence). DNA of the CDR3: TGTGCCAGCAGCCCCGGGACAGGGTACCCCGGGGAGCTGTTTTTT. This encodes CASSPGTGYPGELFF.

This chain links TRBV28 with TRBJ1-4, with D perhaps TRBD1 (5 bases). The CDR3 has 16 amino acids. Germline CDR1 MDHEN, CDR2 SYDVKM. The V and J ends lost 3 bases and 0 bases respectively, with 11 bases between them. CDR3 sequence reads: CASSLKGSATNEKLFF. The CDR3 region has the DNA TGTGCCAGCAGTTTGAAGGGGTCTGCAACTAATGAAAAACTGTTTTTT.

This chain joins TRBV2 and TRBJ2-7, with 8 bases aligning to TRBD2. This CDR3 has 13 amino acids. The germline gives CDR1 SNHLY, CDR2 FYNNEI. V was clipped by 4 bases and J by 7 bases; unmatched bases: 6. The CDR3 spells CASSATSDGEQYV. CDR3 DNA sequence: TGTGCCAGCAGTGCGACTAGCGACGGGGAGCAGTACGTC.

The chain uses TRBV4-1 and TRBJ2-1, with 7 bases lining up with TRBD1. CDR3 length equals 13 residues. V dropped 1 base and J dropped 10; count of bases not matched to a gene: 4. Germline V gene sequence: CDR1 MGHRA, CDR2 YSYEKL. This CDR3 reads CASSQGGTAEQFF. DNA for the CDR3: TGCGCCAGCAGCCAAGGGGGGACAGCCGAGCAGTTCTTC.

The chain joins TRBV7-3 to TRBJ2-1; weak D call: TRBD1 (6 bases). Germline V gene lookup returns CDR1 SGHTA and CDR2 FQGTGA. V was clipped by 11 bases and J by 9 bases, with 14 bases between them. This CDR3 contains 11 residues. The CDR3: CASRGKGEQFF. DNA for the CDR3: TGTGCCTCCAGGGGAAAGGGTGAGCAGTTCTTC.